One and the same sample provided the 30 T cell receptor beta chains below, sequenced in a study of blood T cells in healthy people across ages. A J-beta primer mix and a sample-barcoded 5' primer were used in a second PCR of roughly 6 to 11 cycles. Each CDR3 protein gets one entry after TCRdb re-called the 5' RACE reads with MiXCR. The sample holds about 810,000 distinct CDR3 sequences, roughly 34% seen once. The material sequenced was blood. The receptors originated from a young man in good health.

The J gene is TRBJ1-2, the V gene TRBV12-3 or TRBV12-4; tentative D call: TRBD1 (5 bases). This CDR3 has 13 amino acids. V dropped 7 bases and J dropped 3 bases, with 12 bases sitting between them. CDR3 in amino acids: CASTGLSDYGYTF. CDR3 DNA sequence: TGTGCCAGCACAGGGTTGTCGGACTATGGCTACACCTTC.

This clonotype appeared many times. The chain is built from TRBV20-1 and TRBJ2-3; 7 positions agree with TRBD2. The CDR3 is 16 amino acids. The germline gives CDR1 DFQATT, CDR2 SNEGSKA (reference sequence). V dropped 0 bases and J dropped 0; count of bases not matched to a gene: 6. CDR3: CSARDLRGESTDTQYF. The CDR3 DNA is TGCAGTGCTAGAGATCTTCGGGGGGAAAGCACAGATACGCAGTATTTT.

This chain uses TRBV10-2 with TRBJ2-7; 7 nucleotides match TRBD1. The V and J ends lost 7 bases and 2 bases, in that order; junction bases with no gene match: 11. Germline CDR1 and CDR2: WSHSY and SAAADI. The CDR3 extends over 15 amino acids. The CDR3 nucleotides read TGCGCCAGCATCCCATGGGACAGCTATACCTACGAGCAGTACTTC. This codes for CASIPWDSYTYEQYF.

This clonotype was detected many times. The chain employs TRBV29-1 and TRBJ2-1, with no clear D. The CDR3 has 11 residues. Trimming cost V 4 bases and J 8 bases, with 9 bases left between them. Germline V lookup: CDR1 SQVTM, CDR2 ANQGSEA. This CDR3 is CSVGETDEQFF. The CDR3 DNA reads as TGCAGCGTTGGAGAAACGGATGAGCAGTTCTTC.

The chain uses TRBV15 and TRBJ2-1; 7 positions agree with TRBD2. V lost 3 bases to trimming and J lost 4 bases; unmatched junction nucleotides: 6. This CDR3 has 15 amino acids. The germline V gene encodes CDR1 LNHNV and CDR2 YYDKDF (reference sequence). This CDR3 is CATSSWGGRYNEQFF. The CDR3 bases are TGTGCCACCAGCAGCTGGGGGGGGAGGTACAATGAGCAGTTCTTC. Filled out from reference TRBV15 and TRBJ2-1, the complete variable domain reads DAMVIQNPRYQVTQFGKPVTLSCSQTLNHNVMYWYQQKSSQAPKLLFHYYDKDFNNEADTPDNFQSRRPNTSFCFLDIRSPGLGDTAMYLCATSSWGGRYNEQFFGPGTRLTVL.

This clonotype has at least ten counts. The V call is TRBV6-6, the J call TRBJ2-1, with D tentatively TRBD1 (6 bases). From germline, CDR1 is MNHNY and CDR2 SVGAGI (reference sequence). V dropped 2 bases and J dropped 5 bases, with 7 bases sitting between them. The CDR3 has 13 amino acids. Here the CDR3 reads CASSYNRDNEQFF. The CDR3, as DNA: TGTGCCAGCAGTTACAACAGGGACAATGAGCAGTTCTTC.

This clonotype was counted once. The chain links TRBV4-2 to TRBJ2-7; tentatively, D is TRBD1 (6 bases). Trimming stripped 2 bases from V and 2 bases from J, with 10 bases between. The CDR3 length is 14 residues. Germline values: CDR1 LGHNA, CDR2 YNFKEQ. CDR3 coding DNA: TGTGCCAGCAGCCAACAGGGACACCCCTACGAGCAGTACTTC. This gives the protein CASSQQGHPYEQYF.

This clonotype has a count of ten or more. This sequence joins TRBV12-5 and TRBJ2-4; no clear D gene. This CDR3 has 12 residues. V was pared by 3 bases and J by 7 bases, with 7 bases between. The germline CDR1 and CDR2 sequences are LGHNT and FRNRAP. CDR3 bases: TGTGCTAGTGGTTTAAGGCCGAACATTCAGTACTTC. This translates into CASGLRPNIQYF.

This chain connects TRBV7-9 to TRBJ1-4; no definite D call. The CDR3 runs 15 residues. V lost 5 bases to trimming and J lost 6 bases, with 16 bases between them. CDR1 is SEHNR, CDR2 FQNEAQ, per germline (reference sequence). CDR3 DNA sequence: TGTGCCAGCAGCCCGAACGGCTTCAGAGATGAAAAACTGTTTTTT. Translating it yields CASSPNGFRDEKLFF.

This clonotype was observed a few times. CDR3 in amino acids: CASSLGLGGEQYF. The CDR3 bases are TGTGCCAGCAGTTTAGGCCTCGGCGGGGAGCAGTACTTC. This chain links TRBV12-3 or TRBV12-4 with TRBJ2-7; D perhaps matches TRBD2 (5 bases). There are 13 residues in the CDR3. With 1 base removed from V and 7 bases from J, the gap between germline ends came to 11 bases.

The V and J genes are TRBV25-1 and TRBJ2-5; a possible D gene is TRBD1 (6 bases). This CDR3 spans 16 amino acids. Germline V lookup: CDR1 MGHDK, CDR2 SYGVNS. V was pared by 3 bases and J by 11 bases, with 25 bases between. CDR3 nucleotide sequence: TGTGCCAGCAGTGAGTACAGGGTTGGGGACGGAAATGAGCAGTACTTC. Its protein is CASSEYRVGDGNEQYF.

This clonotype has a handful of counts. The rearrangement joins TRBV10-3 to TRBJ2-2, with D perhaps matching TRBD1 or TRBD2 (5 bases each). In germline, CDR1 is ENHRY, CDR2 SYGVKD. With 4 bases removed from V and 4 bases from J, the gap between germline ends came to 10 bases. The CDR3 is made up of 14 amino acids. CDR3 sequence: CAISVSGTTGELFF. CDR3 bases: TGTGCCATCAGTGTCTCAGGGACCACCGGGGAGCTGTTTTTT.

J is TRBJ1-2 and V is TRBV29-1; D remains ambiguous. The CDR3 length is 11 residues. Trimming took 2 bases from V and 7 from J, leaving 8 bases between them. From germline, CDR1 is SQVTM and CDR2 ANQGSEA. The CDR3 bases are TGCAGCGTTGAAAGTGCGTTTGGCTACACCTTC. This translates into CSVESAFGYTF.

The genes are TRBV20-1 and TRBJ1-4; D gene ambiguous. Trimming pared 1 base from V and 6 bases from J, leaving 9 bases between. The germline V gene encodes CDR1 DFQATT and CDR2 SNEGSKA (reference sequence). CDR3 length: 13 residues. Here the CDR3 reads CSARGGYDEKLFF. DNA of the CDR3: TGCAGTGCTAGAGGGGGTTATGATGAAAAACTGTTTTTT.

A note on this clonotype: One base away lies a much larger clone, so this may be a sequencing read error. The CDR3 spells CASSSGTQYEQYF. CDR3 DNA sequence: TGTGCCAGCAGCTCCGGGACACAGTACGAGCAGTACTTC. The rearrangement links TRBV7-2 to TRBJ2-7; weak D call: TRBD1 (6 bases). The germline CDR1 and CDR2 sequences are SGHTA and FQGNSA. The CDR3 runs 13 residues. Trimming took off 4 bases at V and 4 bases at J, with 11 bases between the two ends.

This clonotype was found a few times. This chain joins TRBV14 and TRBJ2-5; D is perhaps TRBD1 (6 bases). Trimming took off 4 bases at V and 11 bases at J, with 23 bases between the two ends. This CDR3 has 15 amino acids. CDR1 SGHDN and CDR2 FVKESK come from the germline V gene. In DNA form, the CDR3 reads TGTGCCAGCAGCCCCAGGGGTCTCGTCTACAATGAGCAGTACTTC. It encodes CASSPRGLVYNEQYF.

The chain carries TRBV7-9 and TRBJ1-2; D is perhaps TRBD1 (5 bases). Per the germline V gene, CDR1 is SEHNR and CDR2 is FQNEAQ (reference sequence). The ends were cut back, 0 bases at V and 8 bases at J, with 13 bases in the middle. The CDR3 is 14 amino acids. The CDR3 spells CASSLAGTPIGYTF. For the CDR3, the DNA is TGTGCCAGCAGCTTAGCAGGGACCCCCATAGGCTACACCTTC.

The V gene is TRBV10-3, the J gene TRBJ2-2; D might be TRBD2 (6 bases). The CDR3 loop spans 15 amino acids. Germline lookup yields CDR1 ENHRY and CDR2 SYGVKD. Trimming shortened V by 6 bases and J by 6 bases, and 17 bases separated the two germline ends. The CDR3 region has the DNA TGTGCCATCAGCCCCGCAATTGGAGGGGCCGGGGAGCTGTTTTTT. This codes for CAISPAIGGAGELFF.

Many counts were recorded for this clonotype. This chain links TRBV20-1 with TRBJ2-3; D remains ambiguous. The V gene lost 7 bases and the J gene lost 2 bases, with 16 bases spanning the gap. This CDR3 has 14 amino acids. Germline V lookup: CDR1 DFQATT, CDR2 SNEGSKA (reference sequence). The CDR3 coding sequence is TGCAGTGTTGTGGGTAAACCAATCACAGATACGCAGTATTTT. Amino acids: CSVVGKPITDTQYF.

A remark on this clonotype: A much larger clone sits a single nucleotide away, making a read error possible. The V call is TRBV29-1, the J call TRBJ2-3; TRBD1 aligns across 7 bases. The germline V gene encodes CDR1 SQVTM and CDR2 ANQGSEA. Trimming at V came to 7 bases and at J to 4 bases, leaving 8 bases not matched to a gene. This CDR3 is built from 13 residues. DNA for the CDR3: TGCAGCGGGGATAACAGGGGACCAGATACGCAGTATTTT. As protein: CSGDNRGPDTQYF.

The chain joins TRBV20-1 to TRBJ2-1; possibly TRBD2 for D (7 bases). CDR1 DFQATT and CDR2 SNEGSKA come from the germline V gene (reference sequence). Trimming stripped 0 bases from V and 3 bases from J, with 15 bases between. The CDR3 covers 16 residues. The CDR3 protein is CSARDGGGGLYNEQFF. The CDR3 DNA sequence: TGCAGTGCTAGAGATGGTGGGGGGGGGCTCTACAATGAGCAGTTCTTC.

The chain combines TRBV6-5 with TRBJ2-2; a possible D gene is TRBD2 (5 bases). The germline CDR1 and CDR2 sequences are MNHEY and SVGAGI. The ends were cut back, 0 bases at V and 6 bases at J, with 5 bases in the middle. This CDR3 contains 13 residues. The CDR3 here is CASSYSRAGELFF. The CDR3, as DNA: TGTGCCAGCAGTTACTCGAGGGCCGGGGAGCTGTTTTTT.

CDR3 nucleotides: TGTGCCTGGAGTGGCTACAATGAGCAGTACTTC. Translated: CAWSGYNEQYF. The chain links TRBV30 to TRBJ2-7; no definite D call. CDR1 GTSNPN and CDR2 SVGIG come from the germline V gene (reference sequence). The CDR3 is 11 residues long. Deletions cut 1 base from V and 7 bases from J, with 8 bases between.

CDR3 bases: TGTGCCAGCAGCTTATTGGCACAGGCGAACACCGGGGAGCTGTTTTTT. This translates into CASSLLAQANTGELFF. The chain uses TRBV7-3 and TRBJ2-2; tentatively, D is TRBD1 (5 bases). Germline CDR1 is SGHTA and CDR2 is FQGTGA. CDR3 length: 16 amino acids. Trimming took off 2 bases at V and 0 bases at J, with 10 bases between the two ends. Using reference TRBV7-3 and TRBJ2-2 for the parts outside the CDR3, the full variable domain is GAGVSQTPSNKVTEKGKYVELRCDPISGHTALYWYRQSLGQGPEFLIYFQGTGAADDSGLPNDRFFAVRPEGSVSTLKIQRTERGDSAVYLCASSLLAQANTGELFFGEGSRLTVL.

This clonotype was found once. A much more abundant neighbour one base away suggests this may be a read error. The rearrangement links TRBV10-3 to TRBJ2-7; D is unresolved. The CDR3 has 16 residues. The germline V gene has CDR1 ENHRY and CDR2 SYGVKD. The CDR3 nucleotides are TGTACCATCAGTGGATCCGGCAGAGGCCTGGGGAACGAGCAGTACTTC. Translation gives CTISGSGRGLGNEQYF.

In its sample, this clonotype was seen a few times. The V and J genes are TRBV7-3 and TRBJ1-5; TRBD1 aligns across 7 bases. After removal of 4 bases from V and 0 bases from J, the junction contained 18 bases not matched to a gene. The CDR3 covers 20 residues. Germline values: CDR1 SGHTA, CDR2 FQGTGA. CDR3 in amino acids: CASSYFLIQGFSRSNQPQHF. For the CDR3, the DNA is TGTGCCAGCAGCTACTTCTTAATACAGGGGTTCTCCCGTAGCAATCAGCCCCAGCATTTT. The whole variable domain, remainder taken from reference TRBV7-3 and TRBJ1-5, is GAGVSQTPSNKVTEKGKYVELRCDPISGHTALYWYRQSLGQGPEFLIYFQGTGAADDSGLPNDRFFAVRPEGSVSTLKIQRTERGDSAVYLCASSYFLIQGFSRSNQPQHFGDGTRLSIL.

This clonotype was counted a few times. One junction end does not reproduce the germline sequence, and a read error may be involved. This chain links TRBV5-1 with TRBJ1-6; D unresolved. The CDR3 is 15 amino acids. Germline V CDR1 and CDR2: SGHRS, YFSETQ. The CDR3: CASRLESSYNSPLHF. Written as DNA, the CDR3 is TGCGCCAGCAGGTTGGAGAGCTCCTATAATTCACCCCTCCACTTT.

In this sample, this clonotype turned up a few times. This chain connects TRBV19 to TRBJ2-5, with a weak D call TRBD2 (6 bases). V was shortened by 4 bases and J by 7 bases, with 7 bases between the two germline ends. Germline V gives CDR1 LNHDA, CDR2 SQIVND (reference sequence). This CDR3 has 11 amino acids. The chain's CDR3 is CASSTGGTQYF. CDR3 DNA: TGTGCCAGTAGTACCGGGGGGACCCAGTACTTC.

This chain uses TRBV27 with TRBJ2-5, with D perhaps being TRBD1 or TRBD2 (6 bases each). Trimming cost V 4 bases and J 11 bases, with 29 bases left between them. In germline, CDR1 is MNHEY, CDR2 SMNVEV (reference sequence). This CDR3 contains 17 residues. This CDR3 is CASSSPGAWSPNNEQYF. The CDR3 DNA reads as TGTGCCAGCAGTTCCCCGGGGGCCTGGTCCCCTAACAATGAGCAGTACTTC.

The chain uses TRBV6-2 or TRBV6-3 and TRBJ2-3, with a tentative D call TRBD2 (7 bases). This CDR3 is 13 amino acids long. V gave up 4 bases and J gave up 6 bases, with 11 bases separating them. Germline lookup yields CDR1 MNHEY and CDR2 SVGEGT. The CDR3 DNA reads TGTGCCAGCAGTTCGGGGGGCCCGGATACGCAGTATTTT. Its translation is CASSSGGPDTQYF.